A selection of T cell receptor beta chains follows, all from one sample in a study of primary melanoma T cells and metastatic recurrence. Here immunoSEQ multiplex PCR was the method, and the copy in TCRdb shows in-frame clones only, minus some. The sample has 600 or so clones, 90% seen once. The specimen sequenced was melanoma tumor tissue. The receptor set was obtained from a human donor with melanoma. Each CDR3 is given without its conserved first and last residue. The order of the fields is V gene, CDR3 protein.

TRBV1 ASSLRVLNSPLH
TRBV11-3 ASSLGGNKNIQY
TRBV7-1 ASSQNSIRNTEAF
TRBV15 ATSRVDGDSGANVLT
TRBV6-8 ASKSDKNQPQH
TRBV6-8 ATRDRDTYGYT
TRBV15 ATSVSAGYNSPLH
TRBV6-8 ASRRDNYEQY